A single sample is the source of the 9 T cell receptor beta chains below, sequenced in a study of cytomegalovirus exposure and HLA in healthy donors. The PCR made use of 60 Vbeta and 13 Jbeta primers. Sequencing was performed with immunoSEQ multiplex PCR; in TCRdb, only in-frame clones are kept and a portion is missing. Of around 210,000 clones in the sample, roughly 78% were seen once. Sequencing input: PBMCs. Receptor source: a boy aged 5-17 years in good health and CMV-seronegative.

The chain is built from TRBV7-2 and TRBJ2-7; D is perhaps TRBD1 (6 bases). Germline loops: CDR1 SGHTA, CDR2 FQGNSA. Trimming cost V 5 bases and J 9 bases, with 17 bases left between them. The CDR3 runs 13 residues. The CDR3 is CASSPRGNPRQYF. The CDR3 DNA sequence: TGTGCCAGCAGCCCTAGGGGGAACCCCAGGCAGTACTTC.

To note about this clone: A read error may account for a junction end that differs from germline. The gene calls are TRBV28 and TRBJ1-1; D remains ambiguous. Germline V gives CDR1 MDHEN, CDR2 SYDVKM. This CDR3 comprises 16 residues. The CDR3 region is CASSFRKTLMSTGAFF. DNA of the CDR3: TGTGCCAGCAGTTTCCGAAAGACACTCATGAGCACTGGAGCTTTCTTT.

This clone was picked up a small number of times. The chain recombines TRBV29-1 with TRBJ2-7; TRBD2 matches 12 bases. The CDR3 is 13 residues long. With 6 bases clipped from V and 9 bases from J, the junction kept 9 bases outside the gene matches. CDR1 is SQVTM, CDR2 ANQGSEA, per germline. Here the CDR3 reads CSVRLAGVFVQYF. DNA for the CDR3: TGCAGCGTCAGACTAGCGGGAGTTTTTGTGCAGTACTTC.

The chain carries TRBV2 and TRBJ2-1; tentatively, D is TRBD2 (6 bases). This CDR3 spans 13 amino acids. Germline CDR1 is SNHLY and CDR2 is FYNNEI. V was clipped by 9 bases and J by 2 bases, with 11 bases between them. CDR3 DNA: TGTGCCAGGTCCGGGACTGCCTACAATGAGCAGTTCTTC. This sequence encodes CARSGTAYNEQFF.

This clone came up once. The chain has TRBV5-1 and TRBJ2-5, with a weak D call TRBD2 (5 bases). V was trimmed by 0 bases and J by 2 bases, leaving 8 bases between them. Germline V gene data show CDR1 as SGHRS and CDR2 as YFSETQ. The CDR3 has 14 amino acids. The CDR3 coding sequence is TGCGCCAGCAGCTTGGCGGGGAAACAAGAGACCCAGTACTTC. Protein: CASSLAGKQETQYF. Variable domain in full (rest from reference TRBV5-1 and TRBJ2-5): KAGVTQTPRYLIKTRGQQVTLSCSPISGHRSVSWYQQTPGQGLQFLFEYFSETQRNKGNFPGRFSGRQFSNSRSEMNVSTLELGDSALYLCASSLAGKQETQYFGPGTRLLVL.

This chain joins TRBV6-4 and TRBJ1-2, with D hard to call. CDR3 length: 14 residues. CDR1 MRHNA and CDR2 SNTAGT come from the germline V gene. The V and J ends lost 5 bases and 1 base respectively, with 11 bases between them. CDR3 nucleotides: TGTGCCAGCAGTCTTAACAGCCTTAACTATGGCTACACCTTC. This gives the protein CASSLNSLNYGYTF.

The chain uses TRBV27 and TRBJ1-1; 9 bases map to TRBD1. The CDR3 contains 12 residues. The germline V gene has CDR1 MNHEY and CDR2 SMNVEV (reference sequence). V shed 5 bases, J shed 11 bases, and the junction held 6 bases outside the gene matches. The CDR3 DNA sequence: TGTGCCAGCAGTCTAACAGGGGGCGATGCTTTCTTT. Residues: CASSLTGGDAFF.

The rearrangement joins TRBV30 to TRBJ2-7; the match to TRBD1 covers 7 bases. Unmatched junction bases numbered 13, after V lost 5 bases and J lost 6 bases. Germline assignment: CDR1 GTSNPN and CDR2 SVGIG (reference sequence). The CDR3 spans 14 residues. CDR3 amino acids: CAWGKTGSLSEQYF. The DNA of the CDR3 is TGTGCCTGGGGGAAGACAGGGAGTCTGAGCGAGCAGTACTTC.

This rearrangement joins TRBV19 to TRBJ1-2, with 10 bases lining up with TRBD1. The CDR3 contains 14 residues. Trimming at V came to 5 bases and at J to 4 bases, leaving 4 bases not matched to a gene. Germline loops: CDR1 LNHDA, CDR2 SQIVND (reference sequence). The CDR3 sequence is CASSPGQGGYGYTF. The CDR3 bases are TGTGCCAGTAGTCCCGGACAGGGGGGCTATGGCTACACCTTC.